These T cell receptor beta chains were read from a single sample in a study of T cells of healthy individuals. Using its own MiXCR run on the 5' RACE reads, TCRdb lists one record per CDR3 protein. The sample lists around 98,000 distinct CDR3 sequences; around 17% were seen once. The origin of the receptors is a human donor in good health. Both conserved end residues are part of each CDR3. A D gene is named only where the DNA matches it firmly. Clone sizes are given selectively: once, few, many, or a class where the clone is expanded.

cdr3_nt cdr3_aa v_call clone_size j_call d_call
TGTGCCAGCAGCTTGAGGACTAGCGGGAGGCGGGGGTTCAATGAGCAGTTCTTC CASSLRTSGRRGFNEQFF TRBV5-6 . TRBJ2-1 TRBD2
TGTGCCAGCAGTCTCTACCGTGGGGGAAACACCGGGGAGCTGTTTTTT CASSLYRGGNTGELFF TRBV5-6 . TRBJ2-2 .
TGTGCCAGCAGTTTAGACAGGGGTAATGGCTACACCTTC CASSLDRGNGYTF TRBV2 many TRBJ1-2 TRBD1
TGTGCAAGTCGCCCGCGTGCCCGCGGCAGAAGTCAAGAGACCCAGTACTTC CASRPRARGRSQETQYF TRBV12-2 . TRBJ2-5 .
TGCAGTGCTAGACTATATGACTATGGCTACACCTTC CSARLYDYGYTF TRBV20-1 many TRBJ1-2 .
TGTGCCAGCCTAGGGACCTACAATGAGCAGTTCTTC CASLGTYNEQFF TRBV27 . TRBJ2-1 .
TGCGCCAGCAGCCAAGCCGGGACTAGCGGCTTCTACGAGCAGTACTTC CASSQAGTSGFYEQYF TRBV4-1 . TRBJ2-7 TRBD2
TGTGCCAGCAGCTTAGGTCTAGCGGGGGACACAGATACGCAGTATTTT CASSLGLAGDTDTQYF TRBV7-3 . TRBJ2-3 TRBD2
TGTGCCAGCAGTTTATGGGGAACAGGGGGAGGTCAGCCCCAGCATTTT CASSLWGTGGGQPQHF TRBV12-3/TRBV12-4 . TRBJ1-5 TRBD1
TGTGCCAGCAGCCCCCTCGGTCCTCCTTACACCGGGGAGCTGTTTTTT CASSPLGPPYTGELFF TRBV7-3 many TRBJ2-2 .
TGTGCCAGCAGTCCGAGGACAGGAGCAGTTCAGCCCCAGCATTTT CASSPRTGAVQPQHF TRBV27 . TRBJ1-5 TRBD1
TGTGCCAGCAGCCGCTGGACAGGGGCCTACGAGCAGTACTTC CASSRWTGAYEQYF TRBV3-1 . TRBJ2-7 TRBD1
TGTGCCAGCAGTTTCCAAGGGAAGGGGGGCTATGGCTACACCTTC CASSFQGKGGYGYTF TRBV27 few TRBJ1-2 .
TGCAGTGCTAGACGAGACAACACAGATACGCAGTATTTT CSARRDNTDTQYF TRBV20-1 . TRBJ2-3 .
TGCGCCAGCAGCCGGACGGGACAGGGGGCGAATGGAAACACCATATATTTT CASSRTGQGANGNTIYF TRBV4-3 few TRBJ1-3 TRBD1
TGTGCCACAAAGTTTGGCACCGGGGAGCTGTTTTTT CATKFGTGELFF TRBV15 few TRBJ2-2 .
TGTGCCAGCACGGGGCCTACCTACGAGCAGTACTTC CASTGPTYEQYF TRBV6-6 . TRBJ2-7 .
TGTGCCAGCGGCGCCTTGGACAGGGGGCTACGTGGAAACACCATATATTTT CASGALDRGLRGNTIYF TRBV27 few TRBJ1-3 TRBD1
TGCGCCAGCAGCCACCGGGGACAGCTGGGATCACCCCTCCACTTT CASSHRGQLGSPLHF TRBV4-1 few TRBJ1-6 TRBD1
TGTGCCAGCAGCTCCACAGTGGCAGATACCTACGAGCAGTACTTC CASSSTVADTYEQYF TRBV28 many TRBJ2-7 .
TGTGCCAGCAGCTTAGTTCGGGACCCTAGCTACGAGCAGTACTTC CASSLVRDPSYEQYF TRBV7-2 . TRBJ2-7 .
TGTGCCAGCAGCTTAGTAGGGGCTGGAAACACCATATATTTT CASSLVGAGNTIYF TRBV7-2 few TRBJ1-3 .
TGTGCCAGTAGGGGGACAGGGGCGGGAAGGAATCAGCCCCAGCATTTT CASRGTGAGRNQPQHF TRBV28 . TRBJ1-5 TRBD1
TGTGCCAGCAGTTCCCGGGACAGGGAGAACACCGGGGAGCTGTTTTTT CASSSRDRENTGELFF TRBV28 few TRBJ2-2 TRBD1
TGTGCCAGCAGTCAACAGAGCGGAAGCTCCTACAATGAGCAGTTCTTC CASSQQSGSSYNEQFF TRBV28 many TRBJ2-1 .
TGTGCCAGCAGCCAGGACAGGGCTCGGTATGGCTACACCTTC CASSQDRARYGYTF TRBV14 . TRBJ1-2 TRBD1
TGTGCCAGCAGCTTAGGTACAGCCAACAATGAGCAGTTCTTC CASSLGTANNEQFF TRBV7-3 many TRBJ2-1 .
TGTGCCAGCAGACAGGGGCCAGTCCCGGAAGCTTTCTTT CASRQGPVPEAFF TRBV12-3/TRBV12-4 many TRBJ1-1 TRBD1
TGTGCCAGCAGTTTATTGCGGGAGGGACAGAACTATGGCTACACCTTC CASSLLREGQNYGYTF TRBV28 . TRBJ1-2 TRBD1
TGCAGCGTTGAGACGGATAGCGGGGGAGAGACCCAGTACTTC CSVETDSGGETQYF TRBV29-1 . TRBJ2-5 TRBD2
TGCGCCAGCAGCTTCAGGATCAACTACAATGAGCAGTTCTTC CASSFRINYNEQFF TRBV5-1 many TRBJ2-1 .
TGTGCCACCAGTGATAAGGGTAGCTTCAGCACAGATACGCAGTATTTT CATSDKGSFSTDTQYF TRBV24-1 . TRBJ2-3 .
TGTGCCACTAGTCCCCGGACCCATCCCTACGAGCAGTACTTC CATSPRTHPYEQYF TRBV12-3/TRBV12-4 . TRBJ2-7 .
TGTGCCAGCGGAGTCCAGGGGGATCAGCCCCAGCATTTT CASGVQGDQPQHF TRBV6-5 few TRBJ1-5 TRBD1
TGTGCCAGCAGCTTCGGAGGGCTCACTGAAGCTTTCTTT CASSFGGLTEAFF TRBV7-9 . TRBJ1-1 .
TGTGCCAGCAGTGGGTTCTACGAGCAGTACTTC CASSGFYEQYF TRBV2 few TRBJ2-7 .
TGTGCCAGCGGAATTCCGACTAGCGGGGTTTACGAGCAGTACTTC CASGIPTSGVYEQYF TRBV28 many TRBJ2-7 TRBD2